Shown below are 3 T cell receptor beta chains from a single sample sequenced in a study of CD8+ T cells in alopecia areata. The treatment here: oral pan-JAK inhibitor, 5-10 mg twice daily. Following RNA extraction, reverse transcription yielded cDNA that acted as the sequencing template. Profiling relied on immunoSEQ multiplex PCR, and the TCRdb table lists in-frame clones only, not all of them. Of some 80,000 clones listed, roughly 70% were seen once; the top ten hold around a quarter. This specimen was CD8+ T cells sorted from blood, taken at week 24, from a patient treated with tofacitinib. These TCRs come from a human donor with alopecia areata.

The chain recombines TRBV9 with TRBJ2-1, with 8 bases that match TRBD1. This CDR3 region has 21 residues. Trimming cost V 4 bases and J 5 bases; bases outside gene matches: 26. Germline CDR1 is SGDLS and CDR2 is YYNGEE. In DNA, the CDR3 is TGTGCCAGCAGCTCCCGGACAGGGCTAAGGGGTGAAGTGACTTCGGACAATGAGCAGTTCTTC. Amino acids: CASSSRTGLRGEVTSDNEQFF.

The V gene is TRBV12-5, the J gene TRBJ1-1, with D possibly being TRBD1 (6 bases). The germline CDR1 and CDR2 sequences are LGHNT and FRNRAP. Trimming cost V 6 bases and J 1 base, with 6 bases left between them. The CDR3 loop spans 12 amino acids. DNA of the CDR3: TGTGCTAGTGGACAGGGGAACACTGAAGCTTTCTTT. Residues: CASGQGNTEAFF.

The chain employs TRBV6-4 and TRBJ2-1; 13 positions agree with TRBD2. After removal of 2 bases from V and 7 bases from J, the junction contained 2 bases not matched to a gene. The CDR3 has 15 residues. CDR1 is MRHNA, CDR2 SNTAGT, per germline. DNA for the CDR3: TGTGCCAGCAGTGACACTAGCGGGGGGGCTAATGAGCAGTTCTTC. This codes for CASSDTSGGANEQFF.